One and the same sample provided the 18 T cell receptor beta chains below, sequenced in a study of shared clonotypes between healthy human individuals (dated by TCRdb to the early 2020s). Libraries were made using the immunoSEQ multiplex PCR assay. In its TCRdb copy, this immuneACCESS table keeps in-frame sequences only and misses some clones. Where compared with another copy, unresolved V genes explain less than half of these, and the others have no known cause. A total of under 600,000 clones appear in this sample, more than 95% of them only once. The ten largest clones represent 0.25% to 0.35% of the sample. For the CD8 naive samples, CD45RO-negative cells were positively selected for CCR7, yielding a CD45RA+CCR7+ population from which TemRA cells were excluded. The sequencing sample was made of naive CD8+ T cells sorted from blood. The meaning of the sample's cell subset or site label: CD45RA+CCR7+. These receptors all stem from a man younger than 40 in good health.

The chain employs TRBV5-6 and TRBJ2-1; D ambiguous. Germline V gene data show CDR1 as SGHDT and CDR2 as YYEEEE. The CDR3 extends over 11 amino acids. Trimming took off 0 bases at V and 9 bases at J, with 4 bases between the two ends. The CDR3 loop reads CASSLGVEQFF. As DNA, the CDR3 is TGTGCCAGCAGCTTGGGGGTTGAGCAGTTCTTC.

The chain carries TRBV5-4 and TRBJ1-3; D ambiguous. CDR1 SGHNT and CDR2 YYREEE come from the germline V gene (reference sequence). The CDR3 runs to 13 residues. V gave up 7 bases and J gave up 0 bases, with 8 bases separating them. In nucleotides, the CDR3 is TGTGCCAGCCGCCCAGCCTCTGGAAACACCATATATTTT. It encodes CASRPASGNTIYF.

The chain is built from TRBV7-3 and TRBJ2-3; D is perhaps TRBD1 (6 bases). The CDR3 covers 18 residues. Trimming removed 0 bases from V and 0 bases from J, with 16 bases in between. Germline V CDR1 and CDR2: SGHTA, FQGTGA. CDR3 DNA sequence: TGTGCCAGCAGCTTAACGAGGACAGTCAGTTTTAGCACAGATACGCAGTATTTT. Protein: CASSLTRTVSFSTDTQYF.

The V and J genes are TRBV27 and TRBJ2-2, with TRBD1 matching over 9 bases. Germline V gives CDR1 MNHEY, CDR2 SMNVEV (reference sequence). The CDR3 totals 15 residues. V was clipped by 8 bases and J by 7 bases; unmatched bases: 11. CDR3 coding DNA: TGTGCCAGCCATACTCGGGACAGGGCGGTCGGGGAGCTGTTTTTT. It translates to CASHTRDRAVGELFF.

J is TRBJ2-1 and V is TRBV10-3; D is possibly TRBD1 (5 bases). V was pared by 6 bases and J by 0 bases, with 15 bases between. The CDR3 extends over 16 amino acids. In germline, CDR1 is ENHRY, CDR2 SYGVKD. For the CDR3, the DNA is TGTGCCATCAGCCCCAGGGCCCTGAGCTCCTACAATGAGCAGTTCTTC. Its translation is CAISPRALSSYNEQFF.

The rearrangement uses TRBV4-1 and TRBJ2-1; TRBD1 might be the D (5 bases). Trimming removed 4 bases at V and 6 bases at J, with 13 bases between. CDR3 length equals 14 residues. Germline CDR1 MGHRA, CDR2 YSYEKL. CDR3 region: CASSPPGRVNEQFF. The DNA for the CDR3 is TGCGCCAGCAGCCCCCCCGGCAGGGTCAATGAGCAGTTCTTC.

The chain joins TRBV28 to TRBJ2-3, with D unclear. Trimming cost V 3 bases and J 2 bases, with 9 bases left between them. Germline loops: CDR1 MDHEN, CDR2 SYDVKM. The CDR3 has 14 residues. The CDR3 is CASSFLVATDTQYF. The CDR3 DNA reads TGTGCCAGCAGTTTCTTAGTGGCCACAGATACGCAGTATTTT. Together with reference TRBV28 and TRBJ2-3, the CDR3 gives the full variable domain: DVKVTQSSRYLVKRTGEKVFLECVQDMDHENMFWYRQDPGLGLRLIYFSYDVKMKEKGDIPEGYSVSREKKERFSLILESASTNQTSMYLCASSFLVATDTQYFGPGTRLTVL.

The rearrangement links TRBV9 to TRBJ1-1; 11 bases are a match to TRBD1. With V trimmed by 4 bases and J by 1 base, 9 bases remained unmatched. Per the germline V gene, CDR1 is SGDLS and CDR2 is YYNGEE. This CDR3 contains 17 residues. CDR3 protein: CASSPLAGQGGNTEAFF. The CDR3 DNA follows: TGTGCCAGCAGCCCCTTGGCGGGACAGGGGGGGAACACTGAAGCTTTCTTT. Using reference TRBV9 and TRBJ1-1 for the parts outside the CDR3, the full variable domain is DSGVTQTPKHLITATGQRVTLRCSPRSGDLSVYWYQQSLDQGLQFLIQYYNGEERAKGNILERFSAQQFPDLHSELNLSSLELGDSALYFCASSPLAGQGGNTEAFFGQGTRLTVV.

This clone appeared a single time. This rearrangement joins TRBV11-3 to TRBJ2-7, with 11 bases identical to TRBD1. The V segment lost 3 bases and the J segment 3 bases; nucleotides outside the gene matches: 13. CDR1 SGHNT and CDR2 YENEEA come from the germline V gene. CDR3 length equals 18 residues. The CDR3 spells CASSFTPGDRGKVYEQYF. CDR3 bases: TGTGCCAGCAGCTTTACCCCGGGGGACAGGGGGAAAGTCTACGAGCAGTACTTC. The variable domain in full, completed from reference TRBV11-3 and TRBJ2-7, reads EAGVVQSPRYKIIEKKQPVAFWCNPISGHNTLYWYLQNLGQGPELLIRYENEEAVDDSQLPKDRFSAERLKGVDSTLKIQPAELGDSAVYLCASSFTPGDRGKVYEQYFGPGTRLTVT.

The gene calls are TRBV7-8 and TRBJ2-1, with TRBD1 matching 9 bases. This CDR3 has 18 residues. Germline-derived CDR1 and CDR2 are SGHVS and FQNEAQ. V was clipped by 5 bases and J by 6 bases; unmatched bases: 17. The CDR3 DNA sequence: TGTGCCAGCAGCCCTATCCCGGGGGGACAGGGCACCATCAATGAGCAGTTCTTC. Protein sequence: CASSPIPGGQGTINEQFF.

The chain combines TRBV2 with TRBJ2-2; unclear D gene. The V gene's germline CDR1 is SNHLY and CDR2 FYNNEI. The CDR3 covers 14 residues. The V and J ends lost 2 bases and 6 bases respectively, with 10 bases between them. The CDR3 DNA follows: TGTGCCAGCAGTGAATCTGTGGCCCCCGGGGAGCTGTTTTTT. Residues: CASSESVAPGELFF.

The rearrangement joins TRBV5-1 to TRBJ2-1; 7 bases are shared with TRBD2. This CDR3 is 18 amino acids long. Germline assignment: CDR1 SGHRS and CDR2 YFSETQ. After removal of 1 base from V and 5 bases from J, the junction contained 15 bases not matched to a gene. The DNA for the CDR3 is TGCGCCAGCAGCTTGTATCCCGCTAATCGGGAGGTTCACAATGAGCAGTTCTTC. Its protein product is CASSLYPANREVHNEQFF.

This clone showed up just once. V usage is TRBV27 and J usage is TRBJ2-1; 9 bases are shared with TRBD2. Losses at the gene ends were 5 bases for V and 5 bases for J; bases not matched to a gene: 13. Germline V gene lookup returns CDR1 MNHEY and CDR2 SMNVEV (reference sequence). CDR3 length equals 17 residues. CDR3 sequence (DNA): TGTGCCAGCAGTGGAATAGCGGGAGAGTTTGGGAACAATGAGCAGTTCTTC. Protein product: CASSGIAGEFGNNEQFF.

CDR3 sequence (DNA): TGTGCCAGCAGCGGATTTGTAGACGAGCCGAAGCCCGAGACCCAGTACTTC. Its translation is CASSGFVDEPKPETQYF. This sequence joins TRBV9 and TRBJ2-5; D ambiguous. V was cut by 3 bases and J by 5 bases, with 23 bases left in between. The CDR3 loop spans 17 amino acids. Germline assignment: CDR1 SGDLS and CDR2 YYNGEE.

The J gene is TRBJ2-7, the V gene TRBV7-6; D perhaps matches TRBD1 (5 bases). V lost 5 bases to trimming and J lost 1 base, with 12 bases between them. Germline values: CDR1 SGHVS, CDR2 FNYEAQ. The CDR3 has 14 amino acids. The DNA of the CDR3 is TGTGCCAGCAGCCCCAGGGCCAGTTCCTACGAGCAGTACTTC. Translated, it gives CASSPRASSYEQYF.

The chain uses TRBV29-1 and TRBJ2-1, with D possibly being TRBD2 (5 bases). Germline values: CDR1 SQVTM, CDR2 ANQGSEA. Trimming stripped 2 bases from V and 5 bases from J, with 13 bases between. CDR3 length: 14 residues. The CDR3 sequence is CSVEPITSDNEQFF. In nucleotides, the CDR3 is TGCAGCGTTGAACCGATTACTAGTGACAATGAGCAGTTCTTC.

V is TRBV9 and J is TRBJ2-7; no clear D gene. Per the germline V gene, CDR1 is SGDLS and CDR2 is YYNGEE. Trimming pared 0 bases from V and 5 bases from J, leaving 9 bases between. The CDR3 totals 13 residues. CDR3 nucleotide sequence: TGTGCCAGCAGCGTAGTCGGCCTCGACGAGCAGTACTTC. Translating it yields CASSVVGLDEQYF. The whole variable domain, filled in from reference TRBV9 and TRBJ2-7, reads DSGVTQTPKHLITATGQRVTLRCSPRSGDLSVYWYQQSLDQGLQFLIQYYNGEERAKGNILERFSAQQFPDLHSELNLSSLELGDSALYFCASSVVGLDEQYFGPGTRLTVT.

V and J are TRBV7-9 and TRBJ2-1, with D perhaps matching TRBD1 (5 bases). Germline loops: CDR1 SEHNR, CDR2 FQNEAQ (reference sequence). The length of the CDR3 is 15 residues. Trimming shortened V by 1 base and J by 10 bases, and 17 bases separated the two germline ends. CDR3 DNA sequence: TGTGCCAGCAGCTTAGAAGGGGCAGCCTTTAGGGAGCAGTTCTTC. It codes for CASSLEGAAFREQFF.